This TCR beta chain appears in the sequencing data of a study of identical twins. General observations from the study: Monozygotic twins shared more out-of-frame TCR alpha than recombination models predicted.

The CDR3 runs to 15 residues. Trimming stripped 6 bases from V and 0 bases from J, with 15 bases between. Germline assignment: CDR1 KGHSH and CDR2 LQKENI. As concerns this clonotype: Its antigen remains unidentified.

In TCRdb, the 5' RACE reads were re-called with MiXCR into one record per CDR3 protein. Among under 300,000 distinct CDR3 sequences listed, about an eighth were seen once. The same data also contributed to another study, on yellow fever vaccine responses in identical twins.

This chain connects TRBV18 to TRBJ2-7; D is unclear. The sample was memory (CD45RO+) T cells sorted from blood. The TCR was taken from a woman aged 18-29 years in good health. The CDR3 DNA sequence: TGTGCCAGCTCGCCCCCCTCCGAATCCTCCTACGAGCAGTACTTC. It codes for CASSPPSESSYEQYF.